This TCR beta chain derives from a study of OX40 agonist ivuxolimab in advanced cancers. Study as a whole: At doses from 0.01 to 10 mg/kg, patients were given intravenous ivuxolimab every 2 weeks. Two cutaneous melanoma patients and one hepatocellular carcinoma patient, three in all, had partial responses.

The length of the CDR3 is 14 residues. CDR1 is MNHEY, CDR2 SVGAGI, per germline. V gave up 5 bases and J gave up 2 bases; unmatched junction bases: 4. Libraries were prepared by immunoSEQ multiplex PCR; TCRdb keeps only in-frame clonotypes and omits some of them. The table shows tens of thousands of clones, with roughly nine tenths occurring only once. This sequence was found in an adult with an advanced solid tumor such as melanoma, head and neck, liver or kidney cancer. Sample: CD4+ or CD8+ T cells sorted from blood, taken in a trial of the OX40 agonist ivuxolimab. The gene calls are TRBV6-5 and TRBJ2-3; TRBD1 agrees at 7 bases. The CDR3 nucleotides are TGTGCCAGCAGTCGACAGGGATACACAGATACGCAGTATTTT. Its translation: CASSRQGYTDTQYF.